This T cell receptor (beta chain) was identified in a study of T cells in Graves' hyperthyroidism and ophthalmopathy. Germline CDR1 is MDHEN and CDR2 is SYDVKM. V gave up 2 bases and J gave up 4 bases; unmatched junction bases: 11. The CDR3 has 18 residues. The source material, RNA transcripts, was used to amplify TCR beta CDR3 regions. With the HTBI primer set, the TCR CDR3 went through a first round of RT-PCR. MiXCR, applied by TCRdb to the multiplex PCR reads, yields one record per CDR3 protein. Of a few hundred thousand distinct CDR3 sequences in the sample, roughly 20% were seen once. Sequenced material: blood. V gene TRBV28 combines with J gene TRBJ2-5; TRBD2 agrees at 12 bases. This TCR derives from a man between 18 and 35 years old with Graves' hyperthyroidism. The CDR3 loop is CASSLIPPTSGRRETQYF. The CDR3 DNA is TGTGCCAGCAGTTTAATCCCCCCGACTAGCGGGAGACGAGAGACCCAGTACTTC.